What follows are 24 T cell receptor beta chains derived from one specimen sequenced in a study of blood T cells in healthy people across ages. It was with a sample-barcoded 5' primer and a J-beta primer mix that a second PCR of about 6 to 11 cycles was run. TCRdb analysed the 5' RACE reads with MiXCR anew, one entry per CDR3 protein. There are over 600,000 distinct CDR3 sequences in the sample; approximately 40% occur only once, and around 30% lies in the top ten. The sequencing input was blood. The receptors stem from a man older than 75 in good health.

This clonotype was seen at least ten times. The chain is built from TRBV29-1 and TRBJ2-5; the D is unclear. Germline lookup yields CDR1 SQVTM and CDR2 ANQGSEA. CDR3 size: 12 residues. V lost 7 bases to trimming and J lost 1 base, with 10 bases between them. This CDR3 is CSASQAQETQYF. The CDR3 DNA follows: TGCAGCGCGAGCCAGGCCCAAGAGACCCAGTACTTC.

This clonotype was counted once. V is TRBV6-5 and J is TRBJ2-5, with 14 bases identical to TRBD2. The J segment lost 11 bases and the V segment lost 4 bases, leaving 6 bases of the junction unmatched. Germline values: CDR1 MNHEY, CDR2 SVGAGI. The CDR3 covers 14 residues. The CDR3: CASSSGLAGAKQYF. The CDR3 DNA is TGTGCCAGCAGTTCGGGACTAGCGGGGGCTAAGCAGTACTTC.

This chain connects TRBV29-1 to TRBJ1-4, with D perhaps matching TRBD1 (6 bases). Deletions cut 7 bases from V and 7 bases from J, with 13 bases between. The V gene's germline CDR1 is SQVTM and CDR2 ANQGSEA. This CDR3 is built from 12 residues. Here the CDR3 DNA reads TGCAGCGCTGGGGGGCTAGGTGAAAAACTGTTTTTT. It translates to CSAGGLGEKLFF.

The V call is TRBV12-3 or TRBV12-4, the J call TRBJ1-6; D remains unclear. V lost 2 bases and J lost 8, with 10 bases in between. The CDR3 covers 14 residues. CDR3 residues: CASSLNSGDSPLHF. In DNA form, the CDR3 reads TGTGCCAGCAGTTTAAACTCTGGTGATTCACCCCTCCACTTT.

This clonotype was detected ten times or more. The chain combines TRBV12-3 or TRBV12-4 with TRBJ2-5; D not certain. CDR3 length equals 14 residues. The germline V and J ends were trimmed by 5 bases and 5 bases, with 15 bases remaining between them. CDR3 sequence: CASSLGILRETQYF. CDR3 in DNA: TGTGCCAGCAGTCTGGGGATACTAAGGGAGACCCAGTACTTC.

This clonotype was seen repeatedly, ten times or more. This chain links TRBV7-8 with TRBJ2-3, with D unresolved. The CDR3 is made up of 14 amino acids. CDR1 is SGHVS and CDR2 is FQNEAQ in the germline V gene. V was cut by 5 bases and J by 2 bases, with 11 bases left in between. The CDR3 loop is CASSESYNTDTQYF. Written as DNA, the CDR3 is TGTGCCAGCAGCGAAAGCTACAACACAGATACGCAGTATTTT.

The chain combines TRBV5-6 with TRBJ2-5; 12 nucleotides align to TRBD2. The CDR3 totals 15 residues. The germline V gene encodes CDR1 SGHDT and CDR2 YYEEEE. J gave up 5 bases and V 5 bases, and 7 bases lay outside the gene matches. The CDR3 region is CASRAPSGGAETQYF. In DNA, the CDR3 is TGTGCCAGCAGGGCGCCTAGCGGGGGGGCTGAGACCCAGTACTTC.

The V gene is TRBV4-3, the J gene TRBJ1-2; D remains ambiguous. The V gene lost 0 bases and the J gene lost 7 bases, with 12 bases spanning the gap. In germline, CDR1 is LGHNA, CDR2 YSLEER. The CDR3 runs to 14 residues. This chain's CDR3 is CASSQEYRVTGYTF. CDR3 DNA: TGCGCCAGCAGCCAAGAATATAGGGTAACTGGCTACACCTTC.

This clonotype has just a few counts. The V call is TRBV6-1, the J call TRBJ2-7; TRBD2 is a possible D gene (6 bases). The germline V gene encodes CDR1 MNHNS and CDR2 SASEGT. Trimming removed 6 bases at V and 6 bases at J, with 21 bases between. CDR3 length: 15 amino acids. The CDR3 DNA reads TGTGCCAGCAGCCGAGGGAGGCTTGAGGGGAGCGAGCAGTACTTC. Translated, it gives CASSRGRLEGSEQYF.

The gene calls are TRBV7-2 and TRBJ2-1; the match to TRBD2 covers 7 bases. CDR1 is SGHTA and CDR2 is FQGNSA in the germline V gene. This CDR3 has 14 amino acids. J lost 6 bases, V lost 7 bases, and 9 bases had no gene match. The CDR3 region has the DNA TGTGCCAGCACCCCGTGGGAGGGGAGCAATGAGCAGTTCTTC. It encodes CASTPWEGSNEQFF.

This clonotype was seen more than once but under ten times. The genes are TRBV28 and TRBJ1-2; a possible D gene is TRBD1 (6 bases). CDR1 and CDR2 (germline): MDHEN, SYDVKM. Trimming took off 3 bases at V and 5 bases at J, with 16 bases between the two ends. The CDR3 sequence is 15 residues long. The CDR3 DNA follows: TGTGCCAGCAGTTTTAACAGGGCTTCCGTATATGGCTACACCTTC. Translated, it gives CASSFNRASVYGYTF.

As to this clonotype: The CDR3 does not end in the conserved phenylalanine or tryptophan, so this is likely a read error. This chain links TRBV5-1 with TRBJ2-1; the D gene is possibly TRBD2 (5 bases). The J call could be wrong; TRBJ2-7 is a better fit for the DNA end. Looked up from germline, CDR1 is SGHRS and CDR2 is YFSETQ. This CDR3 has 17 residues. The CDR3 protein is CASSTSVVKSSYNEQYS. CDR3 DNA: TGCGCCAGCAGCACTAGTGTGGTAAAAAGCTCCTACAATGAGCAGTACTCC.

This clonotype was seen only a few times. V gene TRBV4-2 combines with J gene TRBJ2-3, with 7 bases fitting TRBD1. Germline assignment: CDR1 LGHNA and CDR2 YNFKEQ. J lost 0 bases, V lost 0 bases, and 6 bases had no gene match. The CDR3 contains 17 residues. The CDR3 nucleotides read TGTGCCAGCAGCCAAGATCCAGGGACAGTTAGCACAGATACGCAGTATTTT. Translation gives CASSQDPGTVSTDTQYF.

Note on this clonotype: This clone may be a read error of a much larger clone one base away. V is TRBV29-1 and J is TRBJ2-1, with a possible D match to TRBD1 (6 bases). CDR1 and CDR2 (germline): SQVTM, ANQGSEA. Trimming left V 5 bases short and J 13 bases short, with 18 bases between. The CDR3 extends over 12 amino acids. The CDR3 DNA is TGCAGCGTTTCCCTAGGGGGTGAGACCCAGTTCTTC. It encodes CSVSLGGETQFF.

This clonotype came up a few times. This chain links TRBV6-2 or TRBV6-3 with TRBJ2-4, with no clear D. TRBJ2-7 explains the end of the DNA better; the J call may be wrong. This CDR3 is built from 15 residues. Germline-derived CDR1 and CDR2 are MNHEY and SVGEGT. The CDR3 nucleotides are TGTGCCAGCAGCCCCGACTCCTCAATCCTGAACGAGCAGTACTTC. It codes for CASSPDSSILNEQYF.

This chain connects TRBV28 to TRBJ2-5, with D possibly being TRBD2 (5 bases). The CDR3 contains 12 residues. Germline V gene data show CDR1 as MDHEN and CDR2 as SYDVKM. Trimming took off 11 bases at V and 0 bases at J, with 10 bases between the two ends. CDR3 protein: CAVRGYQETQYF. CDR3 DNA: TGTGCCGTGCGCGGGTACCAAGAGACCCAGTACTTC.

This clonotype has more than one count but fewer than ten. The chain is built from TRBV7-2 and TRBJ2-5, with 10 bases that match TRBD2. Germline CDR1 and CDR2: SGHTA and FQGNSA. This CDR3 has 16 amino acids. V was clipped by 2 bases and J by 4 bases; unmatched bases: 7. CDR3 protein: CASSLLGTSDVETQYF. Written as DNA, the CDR3 is TGTGCCAGCAGCTTACTAGGGACTAGCGACGTAGAGACCCAGTACTTC.

This clonotype is a singleton in its sample. The chain has TRBV13 and TRBJ2-5; no clear D. Per the germline V gene, CDR1 is PRHDT and CDR2 is FYEKMQ (reference sequence). CDR3 size: 13 residues. V gave up 6 bases and J gave up 0 bases, with 8 bases separating them. CDR3 amino acids: CASSFRYQETQYF. The CDR3 DNA is TGTGCCAGCAGTTTCAGGTACCAAGAGACCCAGTACTTC.

V gene TRBV7-8 combines with J gene TRBJ2-1, with 7 bases fitting TRBD2. Gene TRBJ2-7 matches the end of the DNA better, so the J call may be wrong. CDR1 is SGHVS and CDR2 is FQNEAQ in the germline V gene. The CDR3 length is 15 residues. CDR3 nucleotides: TGTGCCAGCAGCACCAGCGGGACGTCCTACAATGAGCAGTACTTC. Encoded protein: CASSTSGTSYNEQYF.

As for this clonotype: A single base separates this from a much larger clone, so it may be a read error. The chain carries TRBV12-5 and TRBJ2-5; D may be TRBD1 (6 bases). This CDR3 has 16 amino acids. Per the germline V gene, CDR1 is LGHNT and CDR2 is FRNRAP. The CDR3 coding sequence is TGTGCTAGTGGTTCCCGGGACAAACAACCCCAAGAGACCCTGTACTTC. Translated, it gives CASGSRDKQPQETLYF.

The chain recombines TRBV27 with TRBJ2-7; unclear D gene. This CDR3 contains 15 residues. Trimming shortened V by 2 bases and J by 2 bases, and 13 bases separated the two germline ends. Germline V CDR1 and CDR2: MNHEY, SMNVEV (reference sequence). Here the CDR3 reads CASSLEPGTTYEQYF. CDR3 DNA: TGTGCCAGCAGTTTAGAGCCGGGTACGACCTACGAGCAGTACTTC.

This clonotype was counted ten times or more. CDR3 region: CASSLGQGAEQYF. In DNA, the CDR3 is TGTGCCAGCAGCTTAGGGCAAGGGGCCGAGCAGTACTTC. The chain uses TRBV7-2 and TRBJ2-7, with a tentative D call TRBD1 (5 bases). The CDR3 is 13 amino acids. The V and J ends lost 1 base and 6 bases respectively, with 10 bases between them. The germline CDR1 and CDR2 sequences are SGHTA and FQGNSA.

The genes are TRBV5-1 and TRBJ2-3, with no clear D. The CDR3 runs to 14 residues. CDR1 is SGHRS and CDR2 is YFSETQ in the germline V gene. With 2 bases removed from V and 4 bases from J, the gap between germline ends came to 11 bases. CDR3 DNA sequence: TGCGCCAGCAGCTTAAGCGACTCACCAGATACGCAGTATTTT. Translated, it gives CASSLSDSPDTQYF. The full variable domain, in which reference TRBV5-1 and TRBJ2-3 provide the parts outside the CDR3, is KAGVTQTPRYLIKTRGQQVTLSCSPISGHRSVSWYQQTPGQGLQFLFEYFSETQRNKGNFPGRFSGRQFSNSRSEMNVSTLELGDSALYLCASSLSDSPDTQYFGPGTRLTVL.

There are many counts of this clonotype. The chain has TRBV7-9 and TRBJ1-1; possible D gene TRBD1, 6 bases. Trimming pared 5 bases from V and 1 base from J, leaving 8 bases between. Germline assignment: CDR1 SEHNR and CDR2 FQNEAQ (reference sequence). This CDR3 is built from 13 residues. CDR3 region: CASSRTANTEAFF. CDR3 sequence (DNA): TGTGCCAGCAGCAGGACAGCGAACACTGAAGCTTTCTTT.